Listed below are T cell receptor beta chains from one sample, sequenced in a study of blood T cell repertoires in COVID-19. Method: immunoSEQ multiplex PCR; TCRdb's copy keeps in-frame clones and lacks some. Seen here are a few hundred thousand clones, roughly 88% observed once, and the top ten hold less than 3%. Sequenced: peripheral blood. The receptors here all came from a young woman with active or convalescent COVID-19. CDR3s include the opening cysteine and the closing phenylalanine or tryptophan. A D gene is named only where the DNA matches it firmly. Size values are once, few and many counts, or a class for expanded clones, and some rows have none.

TGTGCCACCAGCAGAGAACCGCGGAACACTGAAGCTTTCTTT	CATSREPRNTEAFF	14	.	TRBJ1-1	TRBV15	.
TGCGCCAGCAGCTTGGCCGAGGGACAGGGGAGGGAGACCCAGTACTTC	CASSLAEGQGRETQYF	16	.	TRBJ2-5	TRBV5-1	TRBD1
TGTGCCAGCAGTGACGGGGACAGATATGGCTACACCTTC	CASSDGDRYGYTF	13	.	TRBJ1-2	TRBV6-1	TRBD1
TGTGCCAGCAGTTCTGGGACAGGGTTAAGTCCAGATACGCAGTATTTT	CASSSGTGLSPDTQYF	16	.	TRBJ2-3	TRBV27	TRBD1
TGTGCCAGTAGTATTGGCGGATCGAGCTCCTACGAGCAGTACTTC	CASSIGGSSSYEQYF	15	.	TRBJ2-7	TRBV19	.
TGTGCCAGCAGCCCAAGGACAATTTACTCTGGAAACACCATATATTTT	CASSPRTIYSGNTIYF	16	once	TRBJ1-3	TRBV7-9	.
TGTGCCACCAGCAGGAAAGGGGGCGGGAATGAAAAACTGTTTTTT	CATSRKGGGNEKLFF	15	.	TRBJ1-4	TRBV15	TRBD1
TGCGCCAGCAGCTCCGGGACAGGGAACCCGGTTTGGTTCTTC	CASSSGTGNPVWFF	14	.	TRBJ2-1	TRBV5-1	TRBD1
TGTGCCAGTAGTATAGGACGGGAAGAGACCCAGTACTTC	CASSIGREETQYF	13	.	TRBJ2-5	TRBV19	.
TGTGCCAGCAGTCAACAGGGGGGCCCCTATGGCTACACCTTC	CASSQQGGPYGYTF	14	.	TRBJ1-2	TRBV6-5	TRBD1
TGTGCCAGCAGCTTCCTTAGCGGGGGCTCCTACGAGCAGTACTTC	CASSFLSGGSYEQYF	15	.	TRBJ2-7	TRBV7-2	TRBD2
TGTGCCAGCTCACTTCAGACTAACGAGCAGTTCTTC	CASSLQTNEQFF	12	.	TRBJ2-1	TRBV18	.
TGTGCCACCAGCAGAGATCACGCGGGGAGCTCCTACAATGAGCAGTTCTTC	CATSRDHAGSSYNEQFF	17	.	TRBJ2-1	TRBV15	.
TGTGCCAGCAGTTTAGATGGGACAGGGGGAACTGAAGCTTTCTTT	CASSLDGTGGTEAFF	15	.	TRBJ1-1	TRBV28	TRBD1
TGTGCCACCAAGCAGGGGGCGACGCGTGAGACCCAGTACTTC	CATKQGATRETQYF	14	.	TRBJ2-5	TRBV15	TRBD1
TGCGCCAGCAGCCAAGTCGCAGGAAAAGAGACCCAGTACTTC	CASSQVAGKETQYF	14	.	TRBJ2-5	TRBV4-1	.
TGTGCTAGTGGTTTGGTACCGGGTGGGACTGAAGCTTTCTTT	CASGLVPGGTEAFF	14	few	TRBJ1-1	TRBV12-5	.
TGTGCCAGCAGCTTTACAGGGGGCTTGTCCTATAATTCACCCCTCCACTTT	CASSFTGGLSYNSPLHF	17	.	TRBJ1-6	TRBV28	TRBD1
TGTGCCAGCAGCTTATCTGGCGGCTACGAGCAGTACTTC	CASSLSGGYEQYF	13	.	TRBJ2-7	TRBV7-2	.
TGTGCCAGCAGCTTGGGACAGAACACCGGGGAGCTGTTTTTT	CASSLGQNTGELFF	14	.	TRBJ2-2	TRBV5-6	.
TGTGCCAGCAGCTTAGTCCGGCGGGGACCCGCCCTCGAGCAGTTCTTC	CASSLVRRGPALEQFF	16	.	TRBJ2-1	TRBV7-2	.
TGCGCCAGCAGCCCCCTCGGGCCTTTGGCACCGGGGGAAACTGGAAACACCATATATTTT	CASSPLGPLAPGETGNTIYF	20	.	TRBJ1-3	TRBV4-1	.
TGTGCCAGCAGCTTATTGGGGACTAGCGGGGGGGCCAAATACAATGAGCAGTTCTTC	CASSLLGTSGGAKYNEQFF	19	.	TRBJ2-1	TRBV11-2	TRBD2
TGTGCCAGTACCGACAGCCTTGGCTACACCTTC	CASTDSLGYTF	11	.	TRBJ1-2	TRBV19	.
TGTGCCAGCAGCGTGACAGGGGAGGAAAACACCATATATTTT	CASSVTGEENTIYF	14	.	TRBJ1-3	TRBV28	TRBD1
TGTGCCAGCAGTTACCCCCAAGGGCAGGGCCTCACAGATACGCAGTATTTT	CASSYPQGQGLTDTQYF	17	.	TRBJ2-3	TRBV28	.
TGTGCCAGCAGCCCGTCTAACTATGGCTACACCTTC	CASSPSNYGYTF	12	.	TRBJ1-2	TRBV5-6	.
TGTGCCAGCAGCTTCCGGGGGTTTCAGCCCCAGCATTTT	CASSFRGFQPQHF	13	.	TRBJ1-5	TRBV7-2	.
TGTGCCAGCAGCTTGGCGGATGAGCAGTTCTTC	CASSLADEQFF	11	.	TRBJ2-1	TRBV5-6	.
TGCAGTGCTAGTACCTGGCGGGGGGGCCGAGAGACCCAGTACTTC	CSASTWRGGRETQYF	15	once	TRBJ2-5	TRBV20-1	TRBD2
TGTGCCAGCAGTACCAGGTACTCCTACGAGCAGTACTTC	CASSTRYSYEQYF	13	few	TRBJ2-7	TRBV6-6	.
TGTGCCAGCAGTTTAGGGGGGACAGGTAATTCACCCCTCCACTTT	CASSLGGTGNSPLHF	15	.	TRBJ1-6	TRBV27	TRBD1
TGTGCCAGCAGCCAAGATCTTCCGGGACAGGGCCCTGGAAACACCATATATTTT	CASSQDLPGQGPGNTIYF	18	.	TRBJ1-3	TRBV14	TRBD1
TGTGCCAGCAGCGGTAAAACTAGTTGGAGTTCACCCCTCCACTTT	CASSGKTSWSSPLHF	15	.	TRBJ1-6	TRBV5-6	.
TGTGCCAGCAGTTCGGGGAATGGCGGGGGTGCATACGAGCAGTACTTC	CASSSGNGGGAYEQYF	16	.	TRBJ2-7	TRBV6-2/TRBV6-3	TRBD2
TGTGCCAGTAAAGAGTGGGGGAGGGAACTTCAGCCCCAGCATTTT	CASKEWGRELQPQHF	15	.	TRBJ1-5	TRBV19	.
TGTGCCAGCAGTTCACAGGGCCACAGCGAGCAGTACTTC	CASSSQGHSEQYF	13	.	TRBJ2-7	TRBV2	.
TGTGCCAGCACCCCTTTTGGGAGTGATAATGAAAAACTGTTTTTT	CASTPFGSDNEKLFF	15	.	TRBJ1-4	TRBV27	.
TGCGCCAGCAGCCCGGACGGACAGGGGACTGGAAACACCATATATTTT	CASSPDGQGTGNTIYF	16	.	TRBJ1-3	TRBV5-1	TRBD1
TGTGCCAGCGAGGGTGGAAACACCGGGGAGCTGTTTTTT	CASEGGNTGELFF	13	.	TRBJ2-2	TRBV6-5	.
TGTGCCAGCAGCCAACCCGCAGGGGGAAACACCATATATTTT	CASSQPAGGNTIYF	14	.	TRBJ1-3	TRBV4-2	.
TGTGCCAGCAGTTTTTGGACAGGGTCATCGTCACCCCTCCACTTT	CASSFWTGSSSPLHF	15	.	TRBJ1-6	TRBV27	TRBD1
TGTGCCAGCAGCCTTCAAGGGGGCAACTATGGCTACACCTTC	CASSLQGGNYGYTF	14	once	TRBJ1-2	TRBV27	TRBD1
TGTGCCAGCACCACCCAAGTCAGCGGGGGTGAAGATACGCAGTATTTT	CASTTQVSGGEDTQYF	16	.	TRBJ2-3	TRBV7-8	TRBD2
TGTGCCAGCAGTGTGAAGAGAAATTCACCCCTCCACTTT	CASSVKRNSPLHF	13	.	TRBJ1-6	TRBV27	.
TGTGCCAGCAGTTTATCGGCGGACAATGAGCAGTTCTTC	CASSLSADNEQFF	13	.	TRBJ2-1	TRBV27	.
TGTGCCAGTAGTATCCAGTCCTCTGGAAACACCATATATTTT	CASSIQSSGNTIYF	14	once	TRBJ1-3	TRBV19	.
TGTGCCTGGAGCAGGGGTGGCAATGAGCAGTTCTTC	CAWSRGGNEQFF	12	.	TRBJ2-1	TRBV30	.
TGTGCCAGCAGCTTCGGCGGGGGCACAGATACGCAGTATTTT	CASSFGGGTDTQYF	14	few	TRBJ2-3	TRBV11-3	.
TGTGCCAGCAGCTACTTTTCGACAGGGGGTAATTCCATATATTTT	CASSYFSTGGNSIYF	15	few	TRBJ1-3	TRBV6-5	TRBD1
TGTGCCAGCAGCTTAGGCGGGGATGCCTACGAGCAGTACTTC	CASSLGGDAYEQYF	14	.	TRBJ2-7	TRBV7-8	.
TGTGCCAGCAGCCCCCTCGGCAGGCAGAACTATGGCTACACCTTC	CASSPLGRQNYGYTF	15	.	TRBJ1-2	TRBV7-9	.
TGCGCCAGCAGTGACCGGGGCTACGAGCAGTACTTC	CASSDRGYEQYF	12	.	TRBJ2-7	TRBV10-1	.
TGTGCCAGCTCAGAGCACAGGGGACTCGCGGATTCACCCCTCCACTTT	CASSEHRGLADSPLHF	16	.	TRBJ1-6	TRBV18	TRBD1
TGTGCCAGCAGCCACGACAGGGTCCCAGCCGGGGAGCTGTTTTTT	CASSHDRVPAGELFF	15	.	TRBJ2-2	TRBV14	TRBD1